The rows below give T cell receptor beta chains drawn from one sample of a study of CD8+CD57+ T cells in acquired aplastic anemia. TCRdb itself ran the reads through MiXCR, one entry per CDR3 protein. The table records about 160,000 distinct CDR3 sequences, less than 60% of them present only once. Sequenced sample: sorted CD4+, CD8+, or CD8+CD57+ T cells (not recorded which) from PBMCs. These receptors were collected from a human donor with aplastic anemia. Each CDR3 is given without its conserved first and last residue.

V gene: TRBV2; J gene: TRBJ2-6; CDR3 protein: ASSEGGGTSGANVLT
V gene: TRBV7-6; J gene: TRBJ2-7; CDR3 protein: ASSLGVGYEQY
V gene: TRBV15; J gene: TRBJ2-7; CDR3 protein: ATSRVLSRTVSHEQY
V gene: TRBV12-3/TRBV12-4; J gene: TRBJ2-1; CDR3 protein: ASRPPGQNYNEQF
V gene: TRBV5-1; J gene: TRBJ2-7; CDR3 protein: ASSRSPGEQY
V gene: TRBV12-3/TRBV12-4; J gene: TRBJ2-7; CDR3 protein: ASSLSRQGEQY
V gene: TRBV19; J gene: TRBJ2-7; CDR3 protein: ASSGTRLPYEQY
V gene: TRBV20-1; J gene: TRBJ1-2; CDR3 protein: SASFYGYT
V gene: TRBV19; J gene: TRBJ1-4; CDR3 protein: ASSLDEKLF
V gene: TRBV19; J gene: TRBJ1-2; CDR3 protein: ASSSARTGEHGYT
V gene: TRBV19; J gene: TRBJ2-7; CDR3 protein: ASSMRGRDYEQY
V gene: TRBV7-3; J gene: TRBJ1-3; CDR3 protein: ASSLTSGTAYPSGAGNTIY
V gene: TRBV20-1; J gene: TRBJ1-2; CDR3 protein: SVGGLYGYT
V gene: TRBV10-3; J gene: TRBJ1-3; CDR3 protein: GISSSSSGNTIY
V gene: TRBV2; J gene: TRBJ1-2; CDR3 protein: ASREGGTGFYGYT
V gene: TRBV18; J gene: TRBJ2-2; CDR3 protein: ASSPQRENTGELF
V gene: TRBV27; J gene: TRBJ2-6; CDR3 protein: ASSIGTGGSSGANVLT
V gene: TRBV2; J gene: TRBJ2-7; CDR3 protein: ASRAQGAHEQY
V gene: TRBV6-6; J gene: TRBJ1-5; CDR3 protein: ASSYGGGSQPQH
V gene: TRBV7-6; J gene: TRBJ2-7; CDR3 protein: ASSPLRDGYEQY
V gene: TRBV24-1; J gene: TRBJ1-2; CDR3 protein: ATSDSGEVGYT
V gene: TRBV6-1; J gene: TRBJ2-7; CDR3 protein: ASVGGPGQGQAPYEQY
V gene: TRBV5-5; J gene: TRBJ1-2; CDR3 protein: ASSLREYNYGYT
V gene: TRBV5-4; J gene: TRBJ2-7; CDR3 protein: ASSPTSGKDYEQY
V gene: TRBV19; J gene: TRBJ2-5; CDR3 protein: AGSIGQGQETQY
V gene: TRBV10-3; J gene: TRBJ2-5; CDR3 protein: AISESRVGAEKETQY
V gene: TRBV6-1; J gene: TRBJ2-2; CDR3 protein: AGQPSAGKLF
V gene: TRBV9; J gene: TRBJ2-2; CDR3 protein: ASSADGRAAGELF
V gene: TRBV6-2/TRBV6-3; J gene: TRBJ2-7; CDR3 protein: ASSLLTYEQY